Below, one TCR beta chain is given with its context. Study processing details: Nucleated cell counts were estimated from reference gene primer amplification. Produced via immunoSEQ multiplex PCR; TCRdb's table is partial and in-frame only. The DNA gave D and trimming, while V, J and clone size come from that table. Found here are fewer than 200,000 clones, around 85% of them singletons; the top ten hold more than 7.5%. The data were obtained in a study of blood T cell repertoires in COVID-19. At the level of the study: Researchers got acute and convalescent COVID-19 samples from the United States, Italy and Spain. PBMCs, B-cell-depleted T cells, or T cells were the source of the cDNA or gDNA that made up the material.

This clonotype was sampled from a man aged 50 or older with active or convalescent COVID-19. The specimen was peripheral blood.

The CDR3 spells CSAEQNSYNEQFF. For the CDR3, the DNA is TGCAGCGCAGAACAGAACTCCTACAATGAGCAGTTCTTC. This chain links TRBV29-1 with TRBJ2-1; D is unresolved. The ends were cut back, 7 bases at V and 0 bases at J, with 10 bases in the middle. Germline values: CDR1 SQVTM, CDR2 ANQGSEA. This CDR3 is built from 13 residues.